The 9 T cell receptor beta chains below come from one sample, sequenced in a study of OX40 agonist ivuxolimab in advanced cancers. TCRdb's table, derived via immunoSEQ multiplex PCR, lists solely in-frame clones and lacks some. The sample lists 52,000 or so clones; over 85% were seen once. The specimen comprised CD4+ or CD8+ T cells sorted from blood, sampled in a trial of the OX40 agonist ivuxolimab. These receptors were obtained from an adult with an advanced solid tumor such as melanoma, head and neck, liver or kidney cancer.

CDR3 loop: CASSLVTSGIEQYF. DNA for the CDR3: TGTGCCAGCAGCTTAGTGACTAGCGGAATCGAGCAGTACTTC. The rearrangement links TRBV13 to TRBJ2-7; TRBD2 matches 9 bases. Germline V CDR1 and CDR2: PRHDT, FYEKMQ (reference sequence). This CDR3 is 14 amino acids long. The trim removed 1 base at V and 6 bases at J, leaving 4 bases unmatched.

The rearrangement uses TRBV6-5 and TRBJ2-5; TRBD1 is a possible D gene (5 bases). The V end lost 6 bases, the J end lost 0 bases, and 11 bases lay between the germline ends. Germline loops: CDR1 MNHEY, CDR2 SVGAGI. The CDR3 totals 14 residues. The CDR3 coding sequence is TGTGCCAGCAGCCTTATGGACAACCAAGAGACCCAGTACTTC. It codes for CASSLMDNQETQYF.

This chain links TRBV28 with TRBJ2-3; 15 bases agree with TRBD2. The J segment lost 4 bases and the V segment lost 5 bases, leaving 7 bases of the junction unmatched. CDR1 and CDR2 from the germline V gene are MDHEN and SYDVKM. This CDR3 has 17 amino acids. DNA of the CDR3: TGTGCCAGCAGTCCTCGGGGACTAGCGGGAGGCGCAGATACGCAGTATTTT. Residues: CASSPRGLAGGADTQYF. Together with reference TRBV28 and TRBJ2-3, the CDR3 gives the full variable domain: DVKVTQSSRYLVKRTGEKVFLECVQDMDHENMFWYRQDPGLGLRLIYFSYDVKMKEKGDIPEGYSVSREKKERFSLILESASTNQTSMYLCASSPRGLAGGADTQYFGPGTRLTVL.

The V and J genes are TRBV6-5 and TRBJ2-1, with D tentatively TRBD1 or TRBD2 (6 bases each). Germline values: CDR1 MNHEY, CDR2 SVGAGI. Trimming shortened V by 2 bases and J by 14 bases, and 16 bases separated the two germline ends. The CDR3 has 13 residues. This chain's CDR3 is CASSYVGGLRKFF. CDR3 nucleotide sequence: TGTGCCAGCAGTTACGTCGGGGGCCTGCGGAAGTTCTTC.

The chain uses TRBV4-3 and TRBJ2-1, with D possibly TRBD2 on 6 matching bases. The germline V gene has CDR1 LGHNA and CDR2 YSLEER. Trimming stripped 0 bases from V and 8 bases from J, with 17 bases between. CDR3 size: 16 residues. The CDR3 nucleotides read TGCGCCAGCAGCCAAGACTCGGGGCCGGGGGTTGATGAGCAGTTCTTC. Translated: CASSQDSGPGVDEQFF.

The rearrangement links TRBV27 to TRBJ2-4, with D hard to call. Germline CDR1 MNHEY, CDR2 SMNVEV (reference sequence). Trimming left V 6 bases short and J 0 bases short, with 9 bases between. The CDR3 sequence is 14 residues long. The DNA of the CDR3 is TGTGCCAGCAGGCCCCTCGGAGCCAAAAACATTCAGTACTTC. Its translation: CASRPLGAKNIQYF.

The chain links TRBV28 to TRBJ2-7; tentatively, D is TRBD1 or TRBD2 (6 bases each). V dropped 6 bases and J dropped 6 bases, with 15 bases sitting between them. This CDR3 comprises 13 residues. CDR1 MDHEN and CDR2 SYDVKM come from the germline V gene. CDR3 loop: CASSEGGTSEQYF. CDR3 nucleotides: TGTGCCAGCAGCGAAGGGGGGACTTCCGAGCAGTACTTC. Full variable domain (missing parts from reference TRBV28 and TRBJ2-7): DVKVTQSSRYLVKRTGEKVFLECVQDMDHENMFWYRQDPGLGLRLIYFSYDVKMKEKGDIPEGYSVSREKKERFSLILESASTNQTSMYLCASSEGGTSEQYFGPGTRLTVT.

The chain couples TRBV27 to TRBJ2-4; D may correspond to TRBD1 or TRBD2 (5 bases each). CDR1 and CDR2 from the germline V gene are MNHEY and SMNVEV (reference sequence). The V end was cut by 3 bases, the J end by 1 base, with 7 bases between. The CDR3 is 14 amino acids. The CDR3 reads CASSLGVAKNIQYF. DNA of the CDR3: TGTGCCAGCAGTTTGGGGGTGGCCAAAAACATTCAGTACTTC.

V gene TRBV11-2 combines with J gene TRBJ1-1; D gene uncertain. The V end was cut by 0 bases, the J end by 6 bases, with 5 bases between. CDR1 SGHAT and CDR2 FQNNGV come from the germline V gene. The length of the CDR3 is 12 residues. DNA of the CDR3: TGTGCCAGCAGCTTAGAGCCAGCTGAAGCTTTCTTT. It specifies CASSLEPAEAFF.